What follows describes a single T cell receptor beta chain. As yet, its antigen is unknown. Using immunoSEQ multiplex PCR, the repertoire was profiled, and TCRdb retains in-frame clones only, with some absent. The sample lists 300,000 to 350,000 clones; around 90% were seen once. This specimen comes from a study of Ad26.COV2.S vaccination and SARS-CoV-2 variants. Study-level results: Vaccinees reportedly had broad spike-specific CD8+ and CD4+ T cell responses.

The treatment: over 15 received Ad26.COV2.S at low or high dose, single or two shots; about five received placebo; per-sample allocation not given. Samples analyzed were those drawn on day 63 after the first vaccine or placebo injection. Expressing Wuhan-strain SARS-CoV-2 spike, an Ad26 vector served as the vaccine. The germline CDR1 and CDR2 sequences are SGHTA and FQGNSA. The V and J ends lost 7 bases and 8 bases respectively, with 14 bases between them. CDR3 length: 13 residues. The chain recombines TRBV7-2 with TRBJ1-4; maybe TRBD1 (6 bases). The clonotype originates from a person between 18 and 65 years old who received the Ad26.COV2.S COVID-19 vaccine or a placebo. The sequencing here drew on peripheral blood, taken in a trial of Ad26.COV2.S vaccine versus placebo. The CDR3 loop is CASTPRGAEKLFF. CDR3 coding DNA: TGTGCCAGCACCCCGAGGGGGGCGGAAAAACTGTTTTTT.